A selection of T cell receptor beta chains follows, all from one sample in a study of blood T cell repertoires in COVID-19. The assay was immunoSEQ multiplex PCR, and TCRdb's table has in-frame clones only and misses some. The sample records 150,000 to 200,000 clones, about 74% being singletons. The sample comprised peripheral blood. These receptors all come from a man between 60 and 75 years old with acute or convalescent COVID-19. Both conserved end residues are part of each CDR3. The D gene is left open where the match is weak. The size of a clone is reported for some rows only, either as once, few or many, or as a class for expanded clones.

abundance: -; v_gene: TRBV2; j_gene: TRBJ2-3; d_gene: -; len: 15; CDR3nt: TGTGCCAGCACCGCTCAGTCGTCCGGAGGAGATACGCAGTATTTT; CDR3aa: CASTAQSSGGDTQYF
abundance: -; v_gene: TRBV7-9; j_gene: TRBJ2-7; d_gene: TRBD2; len: 15; CDR3nt: TGTGCCAGCAGTGCCTCGGGGGGAGGCGGAAACGAGCAGTACTTC; CDR3aa: CASSASGGGGNEQYF
abundance: -; v_gene: TRBV13; j_gene: TRBJ2-5; d_gene: TRBD1; len: 14; CDR3nt: TGTGCCAGCAGCTCCAGGACAGGGCCAAGTCCCCAGTACTTC; CDR3aa: CASSSRTGPSPQYF
abundance: once; v_gene: TRBV11-1; j_gene: TRBJ1-6; d_gene: -; len: 15; CDR3nt: TGTGCCAGCAGCTTATTCAGGGCCGACGGATCACCCCTCCACTTT; CDR3aa: CASSLFRADGSPLHF
abundance: -; v_gene: TRBV6-4; j_gene: TRBJ1-1; d_gene: TRBD1; len: 13; CDR3nt: TGTGCCAGCAGTGCAGGGGGCTTCACTGAAGCTTTCTTT; CDR3aa: CASSAGGFTEAFF
abundance: -; v_gene: TRBV6-5; j_gene: TRBJ1-3; d_gene: -; len: 14; CDR3nt: TGTGCCAGCAGTTACACAAGTACTGGAAACACCATATATTTT; CDR3aa: CASSYTSTGNTIYF
abundance: few; v_gene: TRBV7-9; j_gene: TRBJ1-5; d_gene: -; len: 12; CDR3nt: TGTGCCAGCACAGGGGGCAATCAGCCCCAGCATTTT; CDR3aa: CASTGGNQPQHF
abundance: -; v_gene: TRBV7-2; j_gene: TRBJ1-6; d_gene: TRBD1; len: 14; CDR3nt: TGTGCCAGCAGCTCGGACAGGTTTGAAACACCCCTCCACTTT; CDR3aa: CASSSDRFETPLHF
abundance: -; v_gene: TRBV24-1; j_gene: TRBJ1-5; d_gene: -; len: 14; CDR3nt: TGTGCCACCAGTGATTTAGGGGTAAGTCAGCCCCAGCATTTT; CDR3aa: CATSDLGVSQPQHF
abundance: -; v_gene: TRBV28; j_gene: TRBJ2-7; d_gene: TRBD1; len: 14; CDR3nt: TGTGCCAGCAGTTTGAACCAGGGGGCGGACGAGCAGTACTTC; CDR3aa: CASSLNQGADEQYF
abundance: -; v_gene: TRBV24-1; j_gene: TRBJ2-5; d_gene: TRBD1; len: 13; CDR3nt: TGTGCCACCAGTGGGGACAGCCAAGAGACCCAGTACTTC; CDR3aa: CATSGDSQETQYF
abundance: -; v_gene: TRBV5-1; j_gene: TRBJ1-6; d_gene: -; len: 14; CDR3nt: TGCGCCAGCAGCTTACTACAGGGTGATTCACCCCTCCACTTT; CDR3aa: CASSLLQGDSPLHF
abundance: -; v_gene: TRBV5-8; j_gene: TRBJ2-7; d_gene: -; len: 13; CDR3nt: TGTGCCAGCAGCTTGTTCAGCTCCTACGAGCAGTACTTC; CDR3aa: CASSLFSSYEQYF
abundance: -; v_gene: TRBV10-3; j_gene: TRBJ2-1; d_gene: TRBD2; len: 15; CDR3nt: TGTGCCATCAGTTCCCTAGCGGGGGGGAGCAATGAGCAGTTCTTC; CDR3aa: CAISSLAGGSNEQFF
abundance: -; v_gene: TRBV30; j_gene: TRBJ1-2; d_gene: -; len: 14; CDR3nt: TGTGCCTGGAGTGTGGGGGGGGCTTGGTTGGGCTACACCTTC; CDR3aa: CAWSVGGAWLGYTF
abundance: -; v_gene: TRBV4-1; j_gene: TRBJ2-7; d_gene: -; len: 15; CDR3nt: TGCGCCAGCAGCCATATCGGGTCATTAGCGGACGAGCAGTACTTC; CDR3aa: CASSHIGSLADEQYF
abundance: -; v_gene: TRBV11-3; j_gene: TRBJ2-2; d_gene: TRBD1; len: 15; CDR3nt: TGTGCCAGCAGCCCCGCGACAGGGGGTGTCGGGGAGCTGTTTTTT; CDR3aa: CASSPATGGVGELFF
abundance: -; v_gene: TRBV18; j_gene: TRBJ2-3; d_gene: -; len: 14; CDR3nt: TGTGCCAGCTCACCATCGGTAAGCGGGGATACGCAGTATTTT; CDR3aa: CASSPSVSGDTQYF